This T cell receptor beta chain is from a study of blood T cell repertoires in COVID-19. About the research overall: There were acute and convalescent COVID-19 samples, and they came from the United States, Italy and Spain.

Participants were aged roughly 18 to 89 years, lived in over 20 US areas, and enrolled virtually. Participants had their cohort set by participant-reported clinical history. Original data processing: Estimation of nucleated cell counts was performed using reference gene primer amplification. Measured with immunoSEQ multiplex PCR; TCRdb has only the in-frame clones, and not every one. That table furnishes V, J and clone size, whereas the DNA furnished D and trimming. Among about 210,000 clones listed, 80% to 90% were seen once. The receptor was derived from a woman between 40 and 55 years old with acute COVID-19. The sequencing input was PBMCs or T cells enriched from blood (not recorded which).

In DNA, the CDR3 is TGTGCCAGCGCCCTAGCGAGAGTGGGAGCGCACGAGCAGTACTTC. Amino acids: CASALARVGAHEQYF. This chain links TRBV7-8 with TRBJ2-7; perhaps TRBD2 as D (6 bases). The germline CDR1 and CDR2 sequences are SGHVS and FQNEAQ. There are 15 residues in the CDR3. Trimming removed 8 bases at V and 5 bases at J, with 22 bases between.